This section outlines one TCR beta chain sequence together with its context. Antigen: not known. This entry comes from a study of OX40 agonist ivuxolimab in advanced cancers. Whole-study context: Having had anti-PD-1, anti-PD-L1 or anti-CTLA-4 therapy before was allowed, and roughly 38% had some. Points from the study as a whole: Among some nonresponders, normalized T-cell clonal expansion was also low. In the expanded peripheral T cells, antigen specificity was never determined.

Using immunoSEQ multiplex PCR, the repertoire was profiled, and TCRdb retains in-frame clones only, with some absent. Seen here are roughly 80,000 clones, 80% to 90% observed once, and the top ten hold about 1.9%. V dropped 2 bases and J dropped 5 bases, with 15 bases sitting between them. CDR1 is MDHEN, CDR2 SYDVKM, per germline. The CDR3 runs to 15 residues. V usage is TRBV28 and J usage is TRBJ1-1; TRBD1 is a possible D gene (5 bases). The sample consisted of CD4+ or CD8+ T cells sorted from blood, taken in a trial of the OX40 agonist ivuxolimab. The receptor was isolated from an adult with an advanced solid tumor such as melanoma, head and neck, liver or kidney cancer. Here the CDR3 DNA reads TGTGCCAGCAGTTTAGGAGGGGCGGGAGAAACTGAAGCTTTCTTT. Its protein product is CASSLGGAGETEAFF.